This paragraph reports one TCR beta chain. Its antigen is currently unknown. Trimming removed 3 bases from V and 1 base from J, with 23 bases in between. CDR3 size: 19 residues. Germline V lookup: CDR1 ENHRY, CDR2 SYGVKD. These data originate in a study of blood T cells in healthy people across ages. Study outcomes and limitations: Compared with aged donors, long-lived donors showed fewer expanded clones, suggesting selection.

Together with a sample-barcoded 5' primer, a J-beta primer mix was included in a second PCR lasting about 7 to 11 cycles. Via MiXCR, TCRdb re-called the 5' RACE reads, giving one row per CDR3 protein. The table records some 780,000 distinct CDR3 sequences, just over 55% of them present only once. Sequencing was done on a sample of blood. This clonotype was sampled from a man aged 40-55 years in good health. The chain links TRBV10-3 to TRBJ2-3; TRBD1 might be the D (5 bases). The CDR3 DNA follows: TGTGCCATCAGTGACCCCACTCCCTACAGGAACCGACGCACAGATACGCAGTATTTT. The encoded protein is CAISDPTPYRNRRTDTQYF.